The clone carrying this T cell receptor beta chain was seen many times. Its antigen remains unknown. This sample stems from a study of CD8+CD57+ T cells in acquired aplastic anemia. Study findings and constraints: Controls did not differ significantly from patients in CD8+ Simpson's diversity.

The sequenced patients had an expansion of CD8+CD57+ cells seen by flow cytometry. This CDR3 is 16 amino acids long. V lost 0 bases and J lost 0, with 6 bases in between. Germline V gene lookup returns CDR1 ENHRY and CDR2 SYGVKD. For CDR3 and TCR beta VDJ profiling, genomic DNA was the template used. TCRdb used MiXCR to reprocess the reads, holding one entry per CDR3 protein. Seen here are roughly 150,000 distinct CDR3 sequences, around half observed once, and the top ten hold approximately 3%. The chain is built from TRBV10-3 and TRBJ1-6, with D uncertain. The sequencing input was sorted CD4+, CD8+, or CD8+CD57+ T cells (not recorded which) from PBMCs. The TCR was taken from a human donor with aplastic anemia. The CDR3 DNA reads TGTGCCATCAGTGAGTCAGGGAGCTCCTATAATTCACCCCTCCACTTT. This gives the protein CAISESGSSYNSPLHF.